A single sample is the source of the 23 T cell receptor beta chains below, sequenced in a study of blood T cell repertoires in COVID-19 (TCRdb year 2020). The library was produced with the immunoSEQ multiplex PCR assay. TCRdb's version of the immuneACCESS table is confined to in-frame rearrangements and falls short of the full clone set. An unresolved V gene accounts for under half of the shortfall where checked; the remainder is of unknown origin. The sample yields about 280,000 clones; roughly 89% were counted once. About 3% of the sample is in the top ten clones. Sequencing used peripheral blood. The receptor set was obtained from a woman younger than 45 with active or convalescent COVID-19.

The CDR3 DNA is TGTGCCAGCAGTTTGAGCCGAGAAAAACTGTTTTTT. Protein: CASSLSREKLFF. The chain has TRBV28 and TRBJ1-4; D call uncertain. Between the trimmed V and J ends, which lost 3 bases and 8 bases, there was a span of 7 bases. From germline, CDR1 is MDHEN and CDR2 SYDVKM. The CDR3 sequence is 12 residues long.

The CDR3 nucleotides are TGTGCCTGGAGTGAAGGTAGTAGGGCAGGGCAGCCCCAGCATTTT. Its protein product is CAWSEGSRAGQPQHF. This rearrangement joins TRBV30 to TRBJ1-5; maybe TRBD1 (5 bases). The V end was cut by 1 base, the J end by 7 bases, with 17 bases between. The germline V gene encodes CDR1 GTSNPN and CDR2 SVGIG (reference sequence). The CDR3 sequence is 15 residues long.

CDR3 coding DNA: TGTGCCAGCAGCCCCGGACAGTTCTTACGCTATGGCTACACCTTC. Translating gives CASSPGQFLRYGYTF. This chain connects TRBV11-2 to TRBJ1-2; TRBD1 is a possible D gene (6 bases). Germline lookup yields CDR1 SGHAT and CDR2 FQNNGV. Trimming took 5 bases from V and 4 from J, leaving 17 bases between them. There are 15 residues in the CDR3. The whole variable domain, remainder taken from reference TRBV11-2 and TRBJ1-2, is EAGVAQSPRYKIIEKRQSVAFWCNPISGHATLYWYQQILGQGPKLLIQFQNNGVVDDSQLPKDRFSAERLKGVDSTLKIQPAKLEDSAVYLCASSPGQFLRYGYTFGSGTRLTVV.

The chain is built from TRBV14 and TRBJ1-1, with D uncertain. The CDR3 is made up of 13 amino acids. The germline V gene encodes CDR1 SGHDN and CDR2 FVKESK. V lost 4 bases to trimming and J lost 3 bases, with 9 bases between them. CDR3 sequence: CASSPIPDTEAFF. The CDR3 DNA follows: TGTGCCAGCAGCCCTATACCGGACACTGAAGCTTTCTTT. The full variable domain, with the rest looked up from reference TRBV14 and TRBJ1-1, is EAGVTQFPSHSVIEKGQTVTLRCDPISGHDNLYWYRRVMGKEIKFLLHFVKESKQDESGMPNNRFLAERTGGTYSTLKVQPAELEDSGVYFCASSPIPDTEAFFGQGTRLTVV.

The chain is built from TRBV6-6 and TRBJ2-7; D gene uncertain. V was trimmed by 0 bases and J by 2 bases, leaving 11 bases between them. CDR3 length: 15 residues. CDR1 is MNHNY and CDR2 is SVGAGI in the germline V gene (reference sequence). The CDR3 loop is CASSYSMAETYEQYF. In DNA form, the CDR3 reads TGTGCCAGCAGTTACTCGATGGCTGAAACCTACGAGCAGTACTTC.

The chain joins TRBV5-5 to TRBJ2-7; TRBD1 matches at 7 bases. The J segment lost 3 bases and the V segment lost 0 bases, leaving 3 bases of the junction unmatched. The germline gives CDR1 SGHKS, CDR2 YYEKEE (reference sequence). CDR3 size: 14 residues. CDR3 DNA: TGTGCCAGCAGCTTGGAGGACAGGAGCTACGAGCAGTACTTC. Its translation: CASSLEDRSYEQYF.

The rearrangement links TRBV5-1 to TRBJ2-3; 7 positions match TRBD1. CDR3 size: 15 residues. The trim removed 4 bases at V and 4 bases at J, leaving 9 bases unmatched. Germline V gene lookup returns CDR1 SGHRS and CDR2 YFSETQ. The CDR3 here is CASSQGQFISDTQYF. CDR3 DNA: TGCGCCAGCAGCCAGGGACAGTTTATCTCAGATACGCAGTATTTT.

This clone was seen a few times. The chain has TRBV5-1 and TRBJ1-2; the match to TRBD1 covers 11 bases. The V gene's germline CDR1 is SGHRS and CDR2 YFSETQ. CDR3 size: 16 residues. V was pared by 4 bases and J by 4 bases, with 9 bases of the junction left unmatched. DNA of the CDR3: TGCGCCAGCAGCATCGGGACAGGGGGTCTCGGCTATGGCTACACCTTC. As protein: CASSIGTGGLGYGYTF.

This clone was detected only once. The rearrangement uses TRBV10-3 and TRBJ1-5, with no clear D. The V gene lost 2 bases and the J gene lost 1 base, with 9 bases spanning the gap. This CDR3 contains 15 residues. The germline V gene has CDR1 ENHRY and CDR2 SYGVKD. CDR3 sequence reads: CAISEVRSSNQPQHF. The DNA of the CDR3 is TGTGCCATCAGTGAGGTTCGGTCCAGCAATCAGCCCCAGCATTTT.

The chain has TRBV9 and TRBJ2-3; 7 nucleotides agree with TRBD2. The CDR3 sequence is 16 residues long. Trimming took 5 bases from V and 4 from J; bases not matched to a gene: 13. The germline CDR1 and CDR2 sequences are SGDLS and YYNGEE. CDR3 region: CASSKGARGRSDTQYF. The CDR3 nucleotides are TGTGCCAGCAGTAAAGGAGCGCGGGGGAGGTCAGATACGCAGTATTTT.

The chain has TRBV27 and TRBJ1-1, with 8 bases fitting TRBD1. Trimming cost V 4 bases and J 1 base; bases outside gene matches: 2. This CDR3 is 14 amino acids long. Germline V gene lookup returns CDR1 MNHEY and CDR2 SMNVEV (reference sequence). The CDR3 spells CASSWDRKNTEAFF. CDR3 coding DNA: TGTGCCAGCAGTTGGGACAGGAAGAACACTGAAGCTTTCTTT.

The CDR3 DNA follows: TGTGCCAGCAGTTTATGGGCAGGGGAAACTGAAGCTTTCTTT. Its translation: CASSLWAGETEAFF. This chain connects TRBV28 to TRBJ1-1, with D possibly TRBD1 on 6 matching bases. CDR3 length: 14 residues. The germline CDR1 and CDR2 sequences are MDHEN and SYDVKM. Trimming stripped 0 bases from V and 5 bases from J, with 10 bases between.

The chain employs TRBV5-6 and TRBJ1-1; D gene uncertain. CDR1 and CDR2 (germline): SGHDT, YYEEEE. This CDR3 is 14 amino acids long. V lost 5 bases, J lost 0 bases, and 11 bases lay in between. The DNA for the CDR3 is TGTGCCAGCAGTCATGTAACTGTGAACACTGAAGCTTTCTTT. Protein product: CASSHVTVNTEAFF.

Written as DNA, the CDR3 is TGTGCCAGCAGTGACCAGGCTGAAGCTTTCTTT. This encodes CASSDQAEAFF. This sequence joins TRBV25-1 and TRBJ1-1; the D is unclear. V was shortened by 3 bases and J by 6 bases, with 5 bases between the two germline ends. This CDR3 is 11 amino acids long. Germline V lookup: CDR1 MGHDK, CDR2 SYGVNS.

The rearrangement uses TRBV25-1 and TRBJ1-2, with 10 bases matching TRBD1. Germline CDR1 reads MGHDK; CDR2 reads SYGVNS. The CDR3 is 15 amino acids. Trimming at V came to 6 bases and at J to 3 bases, leaving 7 bases not matched to a gene. The CDR3 coding sequence is TGTGCCAGCAGCGGGACAGGGGTCAATGACTATGGCTACACCTTC. Translated, it gives CASSGTGVNDYGYTF.

J is TRBJ1-3 and V is TRBV5-1; tentatively, D is TRBD1 (5 bases). Germline V CDR1 and CDR2: SGHRS, YFSETQ. V was shortened by 4 bases and J by 0 bases, with 14 bases between the two germline ends. The CDR3 loop spans 16 amino acids. The CDR3, as DNA: TGCGCCAGCAGCCTGACAGCTCTGCACTCTGGAAACACCATATATTTT. Protein product: CASSLTALHSGNTIYF.

This clone was counted a single time. The V gene is TRBV7-2, the J gene TRBJ2-2, with D unresolved. This CDR3 is 15 amino acids long. Deletions cut 1 base from V and 1 base from J, with 7 bases between. Germline V CDR1 and CDR2: SGHTA, FQGNSA. CDR3 coding DNA: TGTGCCAGCAGCTTAGTATCGGGGAACACCGGGGAGCTGTTTTTT. Translating gives CASSLVSGNTGELFF.

The chain couples TRBV15 to TRBJ2-4, with 8 bases lining up with TRBD1. Germline CDR1 is LNHNV and CDR2 is YYDKDF (reference sequence). J lost 2 bases, V lost 1 base, and 4 bases had no gene match. There are 16 residues in the CDR3. The CDR3 DNA reads as TGTGCCACCAGCAGAGGACAGGGGTCGTCCAAAAACATTCAGTACTTC. It translates to CATSRGQGSSKNIQYF.

The chain employs TRBV7-2 and TRBJ2-5, with D possibly matching TRBD2 (6 bases). V gave up 5 bases and J gave up 3 bases, with 13 bases separating them. The germline CDR1 and CDR2 sequences are SGHTA and FQGNSA. The CDR3 runs to 14 residues. Written as DNA, the CDR3 is TGTGCCAGCAGCGCTCGGACTAAAGAAGAGACCCAGTACTTC. Residues: CASSARTKEETQYF.

This clone was observed once. The chain employs TRBV6-2 or TRBV6-3 and TRBJ2-5; 8 nucleotides align to TRBD2. The CDR3 has 18 amino acids. The V gene's germline CDR1 is MNHEY and CDR2 SVGEGT. Trimming removed 2 bases from V and 3 bases from J; junction bases left unmatched: 14. CDR3 region: CASSYEAFSGKVKETQYF. DNA for the CDR3: TGTGCCAGCAGTTACGAGGCCTTTAGCGGGAAAGTTAAAGAGACCCAGTACTTC.

The chain joins TRBV19 to TRBJ1-1, with D maybe TRBD1 (5 bases). Trimming took 1 base from V and 6 from J, leaving 12 bases between them. CDR3 size: 14 residues. CDR1 and CDR2 from the germline V gene are LNHDA and SQIVND (reference sequence). The CDR3 spells CASSIAGREAEAFF. DNA of the CDR3: TGTGCCAGTAGTATAGCTGGCAGGGAGGCTGAAGCTTTCTTT.

The chain carries TRBV7-3 and TRBJ1-4; tentative D call: TRBD1 (5 bases). Germline CDR1 reads SGHTA; CDR2 reads FQGTGA. This CDR3 contains 15 residues. Deletions cut 5 bases from V and 1 base from J, with 11 bases between. The CDR3 loop is CASSLRGKTNEKLFF. In DNA form, the CDR3 reads TGTGCCAGCAGCCTTCGGGGGAAAACTAATGAAAAACTGTTTTTT. The whole variable domain, remainder taken from reference TRBV7-3 and TRBJ1-4, is GAGVSQTPSNKVTEKGKYVELRCDPISGHTALYWYRQSLGQGPEFLIYFQGTGAADDSGLPNDRFFAVRPEGSVSTLKIQRTERGDSAVYLCASSLRGKTNEKLFFGSGTQLSVL.

This clone was observed a single time. DNA of the CDR3: TGTGCCAGTACTCCAGGGCTGGGTGGAAACACCATATATTTT. This sequence encodes CASTPGLGGNTIYF. The V call is TRBV19, the J call TRBJ1-3; tentative D call: TRBD1 (5 bases). The germline V gene encodes CDR1 LNHDA and CDR2 SQIVND (reference sequence). The CDR3 length is 14 residues. Trimming stripped 7 bases from V and 3 bases from J, with 13 bases between.